The 6 T cell receptor beta chains listed next were all sequenced from one sample in a study of OX40 agonist ivuxolimab in advanced cancers. Libraries were prepared by immunoSEQ multiplex PCR; TCRdb keeps only in-frame clonotypes and omits some of them. The repertoire has tens of thousands of clones, around nine tenths of them found once; the top ten carry about 2.5%. Sequencing used CD4+ or CD8+ T cells sorted from blood, obtained in a trial of the OX40 agonist ivuxolimab. Receptors were obtained from an adult with an advanced solid tumor such as melanoma, head and neck, liver or kidney cancer.

V usage is TRBV7-2 and J usage is TRBJ1-5; TRBD1 agrees at 7 bases. Unmatched junction bases numbered 5, after V lost 5 bases and J lost 4 bases. Germline V lookup: CDR1 SGHTA, CDR2 FQGNSA. The CDR3 has 14 residues. This CDR3 is CASSEYRGNQPQHF. In nucleotides, the CDR3 is TGTGCCAGCAGCGAGTACAGGGGAAATCAGCCCCAGCATTTT.

The V gene is TRBV19, the J gene TRBJ2-1; a possible D gene is TRBD2 (5 bases). The germline CDR1 and CDR2 sequences are LNHDA and SQIVND (reference sequence). The V gene lost 3 bases and the J gene lost 9 bases, with 15 bases spanning the gap. There are 14 residues in the CDR3. In nucleotides, the CDR3 is TGTGCCAGTAGTATCACGGGGTCCGAGGGTGAGCAGTTCTTC. Translated: CASSITGSEGEQFF.

The chain couples TRBV7-2 to TRBJ2-1, with a possible D match to TRBD2 (7 bases). Germline lookup yields CDR1 SGHTA and CDR2 FQGNSA. Trimming took off 1 base at V and 5 bases at J, with 12 bases between the two ends. The CDR3 consists of 15 residues. The CDR3 DNA follows: TGTGCCAGCAGCTTAGTAGGGGGGAGGGACAATGAGCAGTTCTTC. Translated: CASSLVGGRDNEQFF.

This clone has only one observation. The V gene is TRBV28, the J gene TRBJ1-2; no definite D call. The CDR3 runs to 13 residues. Per the germline V gene, CDR1 is MDHEN and CDR2 is SYDVKM. V was clipped by 1 base and J by 8 bases, with 11 bases between them. CDR3 bases: TGTGCCAGCAGTTTATTAGAGGGTAGGGGCTACACCTTC. Translating gives CASSLLEGRGYTF.

The CDR3 region has the DNA TGTGCCAGCAGCTTCGGACAAGCGAACACTGAAGCTTTCTTT. It codes for CASSFGQANTEAFF. The chain recombines TRBV7-3 with TRBJ1-1; a possible D gene is TRBD1 (5 bases). V lost 3 bases, J lost 1 base, and 9 bases lay in between. This CDR3 comprises 14 residues. Germline V lookup: CDR1 SGHTA, CDR2 FQGTGA.

This rearrangement joins TRBV11-2 to TRBJ2-7; 7 nucleotides line up with TRBD1. V lost 6 bases, J lost 3 bases, and 11 bases stayed unmatched. The CDR3 extends over 15 amino acids. The germline gives CDR1 SGHAT, CDR2 FQNNGV. CDR3 region: CASRTETGSHYEQYF. In nucleotides, the CDR3 is TGTGCCAGCAGGACCGAGACAGGGTCCCACTACGAGCAGTACTTC.